Below, 3 T cell receptor beta chains from the same sample are listed, as sequenced in a study of cytomegalovirus exposure and HLA in healthy donors. The primer mix had 60 Vbeta and 13 Jbeta primers. Method: immunoSEQ multiplex PCR; TCRdb's copy keeps in-frame clones and lacks some. The sample has around 180,000 clones, 75% to 90% seen once. Sequencing input: PBMCs. These receptors were taken from a boy younger than 10 in good health and CMV-seronegative.

The V and J genes are TRBV2 and TRBJ1-1; TRBD1 agrees at 8 bases. V was clipped by 8 bases and J by 1 base; unmatched bases: 15. Germline CDR1 and CDR2: SNHLY and FYNNEI. The CDR3 is 17 amino acids. DNA for the CDR3: TGTGCCAGCCCAACGTCGGACAGGGAGGTTCGGAACACTGAAGCTTTCTTT. The encoded protein is CASPTSDREVRNTEAFF.

The J gene is TRBJ1-4, the V gene TRBV28; a weak D match, TRBD1 (6 bases). This CDR3 spans 15 amino acids. The V gene lost 6 bases and the J gene lost 7 bases, with 18 bases spanning the gap. The germline gives CDR1 MDHEN, CDR2 SYDVKM. CDR3 amino acids: CASRAPGGAGEKLFF. The DNA of the CDR3 is TGTGCCAGCAGGGCCCCGGGGGGCGCCGGTGAAAAACTGTTTTTT.

The V gene is TRBV4-1, the J gene TRBJ2-5, with D maybe TRBD1 (6 bases). The CDR3 totals 15 residues. The germline CDR1 and CDR2 sequences are MGHRA and YSYEKL. V lost 6 bases and J 4 bases, leaving 18 bases between the germline ends. Here the CDR3 reads CASSKKSTGRETQYF. In nucleotides, the CDR3 is TGCGCCAGCAGTAAGAAAAGCACAGGGCGAGAGACCCAGTACTTC.